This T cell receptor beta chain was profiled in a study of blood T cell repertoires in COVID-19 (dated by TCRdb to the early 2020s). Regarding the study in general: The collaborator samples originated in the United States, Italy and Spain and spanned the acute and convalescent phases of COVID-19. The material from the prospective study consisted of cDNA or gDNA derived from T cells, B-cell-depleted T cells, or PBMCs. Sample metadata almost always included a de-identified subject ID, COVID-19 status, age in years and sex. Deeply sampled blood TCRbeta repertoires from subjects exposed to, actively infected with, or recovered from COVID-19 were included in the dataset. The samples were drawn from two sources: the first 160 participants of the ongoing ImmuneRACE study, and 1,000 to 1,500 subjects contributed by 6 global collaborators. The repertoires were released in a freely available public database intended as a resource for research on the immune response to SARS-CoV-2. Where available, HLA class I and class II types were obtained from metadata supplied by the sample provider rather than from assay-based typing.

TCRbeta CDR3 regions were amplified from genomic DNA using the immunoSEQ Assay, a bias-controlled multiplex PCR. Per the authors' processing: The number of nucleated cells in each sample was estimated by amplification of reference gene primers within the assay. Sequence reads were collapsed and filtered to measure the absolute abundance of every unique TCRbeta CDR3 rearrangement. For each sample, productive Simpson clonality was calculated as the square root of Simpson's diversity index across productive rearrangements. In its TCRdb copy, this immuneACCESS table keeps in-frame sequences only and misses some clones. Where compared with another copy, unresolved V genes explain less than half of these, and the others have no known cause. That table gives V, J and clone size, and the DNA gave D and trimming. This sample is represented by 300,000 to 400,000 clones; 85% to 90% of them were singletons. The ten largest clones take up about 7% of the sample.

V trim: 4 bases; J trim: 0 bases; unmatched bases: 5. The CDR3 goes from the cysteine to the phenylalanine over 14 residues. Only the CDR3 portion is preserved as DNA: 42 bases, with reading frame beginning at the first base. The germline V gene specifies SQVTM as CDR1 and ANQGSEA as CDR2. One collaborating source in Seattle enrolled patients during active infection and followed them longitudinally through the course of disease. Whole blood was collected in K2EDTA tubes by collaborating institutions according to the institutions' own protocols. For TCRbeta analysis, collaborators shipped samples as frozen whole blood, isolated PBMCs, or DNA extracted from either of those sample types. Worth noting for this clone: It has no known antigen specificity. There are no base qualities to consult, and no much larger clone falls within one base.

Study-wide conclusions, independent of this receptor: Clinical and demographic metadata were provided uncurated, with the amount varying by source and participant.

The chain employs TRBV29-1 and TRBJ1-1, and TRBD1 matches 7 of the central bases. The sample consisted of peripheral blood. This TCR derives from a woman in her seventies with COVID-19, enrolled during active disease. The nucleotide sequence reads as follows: TGCAGCGTTGTTCGACAGGGATTGAACACTGAAGCTTTCTTT. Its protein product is CSVVRQGLNTEAFF.